The 27 T cell receptor beta chains below all came from one sample that was sequenced in a study of T cell responses to AZD1222 COVID-19 vaccine. This table comes from immunoSEQ multiplex PCR, and its TCRdb copy is limited to in-frame clones, with some not included. This sample has about 110,000 clones, with 85% to 90% found just once. The sequencing used peripheral blood, collected on day 0 of AZD1222 vaccination. The receptor set was obtained from an adult in good health.

The rearrangement joins TRBV4-3 to TRBJ2-1; D is possibly TRBD1 (6 bases). Per the germline V gene, CDR1 is LGHNA and CDR2 is YSLEER. CDR3 length: 15 amino acids. Trimming took 0 bases from V and 1 from J, leaving 7 bases between them. CDR3 loop: CASSQDRGSYNEQFF. The CDR3 DNA reads TGCGCCAGCAGCCAAGATAGGGGGTCCTACAATGAGCAGTTCTTC.

This chain uses TRBV20-1 with TRBJ1-6; weak D call: TRBD1 (5 bases). The CDR3 loop spans 14 amino acids. Between the trimmed V and J ends, which lost 3 bases and 7 bases, there was a span of 13 bases. Germline V gene sequence: CDR1 DFQATT, CDR2 SNEGSKA (reference sequence). The chain's CDR3 is CSASYRDGNSPLHF. The CDR3 DNA reads TGCAGTGCTAGTTACCGGGACGGGAATTCACCCCTCCACTTT.

V is TRBV28 and J is TRBJ2-1, with TRBD2 as a possible D gene (7 bases). V lost 4 bases, J lost 5 bases, and 15 bases lay in between. The CDR3 is 15 amino acids. Germline V gene data show CDR1 as MDHEN and CDR2 as SYDVKM. CDR3 protein: CASSYYREGNNEQFF. The CDR3 DNA reads as TGTGCCAGCAGTTACTACAGGGAGGGAAACAATGAGCAGTTCTTC.

The chain carries TRBV6-5 and TRBJ1-1, with TRBD1 matching 7 bases. CDR3 length: 13 residues. The V and J ends lost 6 bases and 5 bases, in that order; junction bases with no gene match: 6. From germline, CDR1 is MNHEY and CDR2 SVGAGI. The CDR3 DNA follows: TGTGCCAGCAGGAGAACAGGGGATACTGAAGCTTTCTTT. This gives the protein CASRRTGDTEAFF.

This chain connects TRBV6-5 to TRBJ1-2, with 8 nucleotides matching TRBD1. Looked up from germline, CDR1 is MNHEY and CDR2 is SVGAGI. The CDR3 is 14 amino acids. The V and J ends lost 5 bases and 4 bases, in that order; junction bases with no gene match: 6. CDR3: CASSNTGGGYGYTF. DNA of the CDR3: TGTGCCAGCAGTAACACAGGGGGTGGCTATGGCTACACCTTC.

The V call is TRBV12-3 or TRBV12-4, the J call TRBJ1-1; D is possibly TRBD1 (5 bases). The V end lost 7 bases, the J end lost 0 bases, and 9 bases lay between the germline ends. This CDR3 region has 13 residues. CDR3 in DNA: TGTGCCAGCACCCCGACAGTGAACACTGAAGCTTTCTTT. Translated, it gives CASTPTVNTEAFF.

This sequence joins TRBV5-8 and TRBJ1-2; D is possibly TRBD1 (6 bases). The CDR3 has 15 residues. Trimming stripped 4 bases from V and 8 bases from J, with 21 bases between. Per germline, CDR1 SGHTS and CDR2 YDEGEE. CDR3 amino acids: CASSQTGHGKVGYTF. CDR3 nucleotides: TGTGCCAGCAGCCAGACGGGACACGGGAAAGTCGGCTACACCTTC.

The chain has TRBV5-1 and TRBJ2-2, with TRBD1 matching over 10 bases. The CDR3 consists of 16 residues. Germline CDR1 is SGHRS and CDR2 is YFSETQ. The J segment lost 7 bases and the V segment lost 4 bases, leaving 10 bases of the junction unmatched. The CDR3: CASSNPGQGLGGELFF. The CDR3 DNA sequence: TGCGCCAGCAGCAACCCGGGACAGGGGCTAGGCGGGGAGCTGTTTTTT. Full variable domain (remainder filled in from reference TRBV5-1 and TRBJ2-2): KAGVTQTPRYLIKTRGQQVTLSCSPISGHRSVSWYQQTPGQGLQFLFEYFSETQRNKGNFPGRFSGRQFSNSRSEMNVSTLELGDSALYLCASSNPGQGLGGELFFGEGSRLTVL.

The rearrangement joins TRBV3-1 (or the pseudogene TRBV3-2) to TRBJ2-3; D call uncertain. This CDR3 has 11 amino acids. Germline V CDR1 and CDR2: LGHDT, YNNKEL (reference sequence). The V end was cut by 3 bases, the J end by 8 bases, with 6 bases between. CDR3 nucleotide sequence: TGTGCCAGCAGCCAGGAAGGTACGCAGTATTTT. It specifies CASSQEGTQYF.

The chain combines TRBV11-2 with TRBJ1-1; 7 positions agree with TRBD1. V was pared by 5 bases and J by 4 bases, with 13 bases of the junction left unmatched. CDR1 is SGHAT, CDR2 FQNNGV, per germline. This CDR3 has 16 residues. The CDR3 protein is CASSERPDRVGTEAFF. CDR3 sequence (DNA): TGTGCCAGCAGCGAGCGACCAGACAGGGTGGGCACTGAAGCTTTCTTT. Complete variable domain (other parts from reference TRBV11-2 and TRBJ1-1): EAGVAQSPRYKIIEKRQSVAFWCNPISGHATLYWYQQILGQGPKLLIQFQNNGVVDDSQLPKDRFSAERLKGVDSTLKIQPAKLEDSAVYLCASSERPDRVGTEAFFGQGTRLTVV.

V and J are TRBV29-1 and TRBJ2-7; D gene ambiguous. Trimming cost V 6 bases and J 0 bases, with 15 bases left between them. Germline CDR1 is SQVTM and CDR2 is ANQGSEA. CDR3 size: 14 residues. The CDR3 sequence: CSVAPQQSSYEQYF. In nucleotides, the CDR3 is TGCAGCGTGGCCCCCCAGCAAAGCTCCTACGAGCAGTACTTC.

The chain couples TRBV3-1 (or the pseudogene TRBV3-2) to TRBJ1-1; D is ambiguous. This CDR3 region has 13 residues. Germline CDR1 LGHDT, CDR2 YNNKEL (reference sequence). Trimming stripped 4 bases from V and 6 bases from J, with 12 bases between. The CDR3 nucleotides read TGTGCCAGCAGCCTCTCCCGAGGGTCTGAAGCTTTCTTT. This gives the protein CASSLSRGSEAFF.

This clone was observed a handful of times. V and J are TRBV7-2 and TRBJ1-6; no firm D call. The CDR3 consists of 14 residues. Trimming took 5 bases from V and 6 from J, leaving 11 bases between them. Germline CDR1 is SGHTA and CDR2 is FQGNSA. The CDR3 loop is CASSLLATNSPLHF. CDR3 nucleotide sequence: TGTGCCAGCAGCCTCCTCGCTACTAATTCACCCCTCCACTTT.

This rearrangement joins TRBV2 to TRBJ1-1; D not resolved. V lost 4 bases and J 5 bases, leaving 5 bases between the germline ends. The CDR3 loop spans 11 amino acids. In germline, CDR1 is SNHLY, CDR2 FYNNEI. The CDR3 spells CASSVQTEAFF. CDR3 bases: TGTGCCAGCAGTGTCCAAACTGAAGCTTTCTTT.

The chain joins TRBV12-3 or TRBV12-4 to TRBJ2-1; 7 bases map to TRBD2. Trimming cost V 5 bases and J 15 bases; bases outside gene matches: 10. The CDR3 is 12 residues long. The CDR3 DNA is TGTGCCAGCAGTCCCGGGGGGAGGGATGTGTTCTTC. Its translation: CASSPGGRDVFF.

CDR3 nucleotide sequence: TGTGCCAGCAGCCCCAGGACAGGGGGCGGTTACGAGCAGTACTTC. Translation gives CASSPRTGGGYEQYF. The chain is built from TRBV27 and TRBJ2-7, with 11 bases lining up with TRBD1. Trimming at V came to 6 bases and at J to 4 bases, leaving 8 bases not matched to a gene. Germline CDR1 is MNHEY and CDR2 is SMNVEV (reference sequence). The CDR3 is 15 residues long.

The chain employs TRBV6-5 and TRBJ2-3; tentatively, D is TRBD1 (5 bases). The CDR3 runs 13 residues. The V gene lost 8 bases and the J gene lost 6 bases, with 15 bases spanning the gap. Looked up from germline, CDR1 is MNHEY and CDR2 is SVGAGI. In nucleotides, the CDR3 is TGTGCCAGCGGGGATAGGGGTTATGATACGCAGTATTTT. This codes for CASGDRGYDTQYF.

V usage is TRBV10-1 and J usage is TRBJ2-2; the match to TRBD2 covers 8 bases. V shed 8 bases, J shed 1 base, and the junction held 15 bases outside the gene matches. Per the germline V gene, CDR1 is WNHNN and CDR2 is SYGVQD (reference sequence). This CDR3 has 18 residues. CDR3 DNA sequence: TGCGCCAGCGGCTTACGTAGCGGGGAACAGGGGAACACCGGGGAGCTGTTTTTT. It translates to CASGLRSGEQGNTGELFF.

This sequence joins TRBV29-1 and TRBJ1-5, with D unresolved. The germline V and J ends were trimmed by 4 bases and 5 bases, with 12 bases remaining between them. This CDR3 is built from 13 residues. CDR1 SQVTM and CDR2 ANQGSEA come from the germline V gene. DNA for the CDR3: TGCAGCGTTGGCCCCTACAGAGATCAGCCCCAGCATTTT. Encoded protein: CSVGPYRDQPQHF. The variable domain in full, completed from reference TRBV29-1 and TRBJ1-5, reads SAVISQKPSRDICQRGTSLTIQCQVDSQVTMMFWYRQQPGQSLTLIATANQGSEATYESGFVIDKFPISRPNLTFSTLTVSNMSPEDSSIYLCSVGPYRDQPQHFGDGTRLSIL.

The V and J genes are TRBV6-5 and TRBJ2-2; no definite D call. The CDR3 has 16 residues. V lost 0 bases to trimming and J lost 0 bases, with 8 bases between them. CDR1 MNHEY and CDR2 SVGAGI come from the germline V gene. The CDR3 nucleotides are TGTGCCAGCAGTTACTCGGTAGTAGCGAACACCGGGGAGCTGTTTTTT. Encoded protein: CASSYSVVANTGELFF.

The V gene is TRBV29-1, the J gene TRBJ2-5; TRBD1 is a possible D gene (7 bases). Germline CDR1 is SQVTM and CDR2 is ANQGSEA. CDR3 size: 14 residues. V lost 4 bases, J lost 1 base, and 13 bases lay in between. CDR3 sequence: CSVGGTVIQETQYF. CDR3 nucleotides: TGCAGCGTTGGCGGGACAGTTATCCAAGAGACCCAGTACTTC.

The chain joins TRBV5-1 to TRBJ2-3; 9 bases are a match to TRBD1. Germline loops: CDR1 SGHRS, CDR2 YFSETQ. The CDR3 extends over 15 amino acids. J gave up 2 bases and V 7 bases, and 8 bases lay outside the gene matches. Written as DNA, the CDR3 is TGCGCCAGCGACGTCGGACAGGGGAACACAGATACGCAGTATTTT. As protein: CASDVGQGNTDTQYF.

The genes are TRBV4-1 and TRBJ2-7, with 12 positions matching TRBD2. J gave up 2 bases and V 7 bases, and 6 bases lay outside the gene matches. CDR1 and CDR2 from the germline V gene are MGHRA and YSYEKL. This CDR3 is 15 amino acids long. The CDR3 sequence: CASNSGLAGTYEQYF. The CDR3 bases are TGCGCCAGCAACTCGGGACTAGCGGGCACCTACGAGCAGTACTTC.

The V and J genes are TRBV5-1 and TRBJ1-1; D is uncertain. In germline, CDR1 is SGHRS, CDR2 YFSETQ. The CDR3 consists of 12 residues. Trimming shortened V by 5 bases and J by 1 base, and 6 bases separated the two germline ends. In DNA, the CDR3 is TGCGCCAGCAGAAACCAGAACACTGAAGCTTTCTTT. Its translation: CASRNQNTEAFF.

The table lists this clone with a count of one. The V gene is TRBV10-3, the J gene TRBJ1-5; the match to TRBD1 covers 7 bases. CDR3 length: 13 residues. Germline V gene lookup returns CDR1 ENHRY and CDR2 SYGVKD. Trimming removed 6 bases from V and 7 bases from J; junction bases left unmatched: 6. The CDR3: CAISPDRAQPQHF. CDR3 DNA: TGTGCCATCAGCCCAGACAGGGCCCAGCCCCAGCATTTT.

The rearrangement links TRBV3-1 (or the pseudogene TRBV3-2) to TRBJ2-6; 8 positions agree with TRBD1. The CDR3 has 18 residues. The V gene end was trimmed by 8 bases and the J gene end by 0 bases; junction bases not matched to a gene: 12. Germline CDR1 and CDR2: LGHDT and YNNKEL (reference sequence). The CDR3 spells CASPRTGSKLSGANVLTF. CDR3 nucleotides: TGTGCCAGCCCGCGGACAGGGTCTAAACTCTCTGGGGCCAACGTCCTGACTTTC.

The rearrangement joins TRBV6-1 to TRBJ1-3; a weak D match, TRBD1 (6 bases). This CDR3 region has 16 residues. V was trimmed by 1 base and J by 4 bases, leaving 14 bases between them. CDR1 and CDR2 from the germline V gene are MNHNS and SASEGT. CDR3 residues: CASSEGQVRYGNTIYF. The CDR3 bases are TGTGCCAGCAGTGAAGGACAGGTTAGGTACGGAAACACCATATATTTT.